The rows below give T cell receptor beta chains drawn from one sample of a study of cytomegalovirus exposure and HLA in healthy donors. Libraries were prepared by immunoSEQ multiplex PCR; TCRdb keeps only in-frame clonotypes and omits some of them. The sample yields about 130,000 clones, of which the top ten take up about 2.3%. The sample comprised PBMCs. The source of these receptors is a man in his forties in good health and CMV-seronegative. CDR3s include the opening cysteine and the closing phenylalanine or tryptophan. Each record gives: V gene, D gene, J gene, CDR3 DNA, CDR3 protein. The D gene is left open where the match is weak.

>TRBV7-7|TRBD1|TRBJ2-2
TGTGCTAGCAGCCGGGGACAGGGAAGCGGGGAGCTGTTTTTT
CASSRGQGSGELFF
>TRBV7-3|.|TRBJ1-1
TGTGCCAGCAGCCTACTCCGAGTATACACTGAAGCTTTCTTT
CASSLLRVYTEAFF
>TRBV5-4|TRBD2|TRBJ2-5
TGTGCCAGCAGCTTTTTAGCGGGAGTTGAGACCCAGTACTTC
CASSFLAGVETQYF
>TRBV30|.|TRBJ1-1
TGTGCCTGGAGCCCCGGGACGGCCGGGAGCACTGAAGCTTTCTTT
CAWSPGTAGSTEAFF
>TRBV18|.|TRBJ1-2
TGTGCCAGCTCACCAGACAGGCAATATGGCTACACCTTC
CASSPDRQYGYTF
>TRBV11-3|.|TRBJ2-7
TGTGCCAGCAGCTTACAAAGGAGTGGCATGCGATCCTACGAGCAGTACTTC
CASSLQRSGMRSYEQYF
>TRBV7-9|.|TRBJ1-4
TGTGCCAGCAGCTTTACCACAGGGAATAATGAAAAACTGTTTTTT
CASSFTTGNNEKLFF
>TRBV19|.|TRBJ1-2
TGTGCCAGTAGTATCGTAAATGACAGGAACTATGGCTACACCTTC
CASSIVNDRNYGYTF
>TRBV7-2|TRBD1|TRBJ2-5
TGTGCCAGCAGCTTAGTACAGGGGGGGACCCAGTACTTC
CASSLVQGGTQYF
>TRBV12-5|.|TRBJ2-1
TGTGCTAGTGGTTTGGGCGGGATCCTCCACAATGAGCAGTTCTTC
CASGLGGILHNEQFF
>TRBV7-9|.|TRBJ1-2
TGTGCCAGCAGCCAACAGGCAGGGATCTATGGCTACACCTTC
CASSQQAGIYGYTF
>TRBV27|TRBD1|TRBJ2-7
TGTGCCAGCAGCCGGGACAGGAGCGTTTGGGGCTACGAGCAGTACTTC
CASSRDRSVWGYEQYF
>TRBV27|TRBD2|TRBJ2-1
TGTGCCAGCAGTCCCCGAAGCCGCGGGAGGGACTACTGGAGCTCCTACAATGAGCAGTTCTTC
CASSPRSRGRDYWSSYNEQFF
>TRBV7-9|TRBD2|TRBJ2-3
TGTGCCAGCAGTGAACTAGCGGGACGGCGAGATACGCAGTATTTT
CASSELAGRRDTQYF
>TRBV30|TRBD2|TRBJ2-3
TGTGCCTGGAGTCTGGGACTAGCGGGAGGCACAGATACGCAGTATTTT
CAWSLGLAGGTDTQYF
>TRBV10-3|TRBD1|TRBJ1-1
TGTGCCATCAGTTTAGGACAGGGAGAGACTGAAGCTTTCTTT
CAISLGQGETEAFF
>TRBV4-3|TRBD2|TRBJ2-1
TGCGCCAGCAGCCAAGATCTAGCGGTAGCCTACAATGAGCAGTTCTTC
CASSQDLAVAYNEQFF
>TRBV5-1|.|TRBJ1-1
TGCGCCAGCAGCTTACCGGGGGGTGTAACTGAAGCTTTCTTT
CASSLPGGVTEAFF
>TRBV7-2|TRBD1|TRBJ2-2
TGTGCCAGCAGGAAGGGACAGGGGGCCGGGGAGCTGTTTTTT
CASRKGQGAGELFF
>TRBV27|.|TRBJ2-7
TGTGCCAGCAGTTTACAGGGGCCCTACTACGAGCAGTACTTC
CASSLQGPYYEQYF
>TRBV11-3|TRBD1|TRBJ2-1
TGTGCCAGCATCAAGGGACAGAACAATGAGCAGTTCTTC
CASIKGQNNEQFF
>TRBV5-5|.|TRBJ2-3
TGTGCCAGCAGTTCACTAGAGGGCACAGATACGCAGTATTTT
CASSSLEGTDTQYF
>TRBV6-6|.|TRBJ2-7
TGTGCCAGCAGACCCTACCGGGACAACTACGAGCAGTACTTC
CASRPYRDNYEQYF
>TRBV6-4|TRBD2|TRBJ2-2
TGTGCCAGCAGTGACACTAGCGGGAGCACCGGGGAGCTGTTTTTT
CASSDTSGSTGELFF
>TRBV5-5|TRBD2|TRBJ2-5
TGTGCCAGCATCCTCGGGAGAGCGGGGGTGGAGACCCAGTACTTC
CASILGRAGVETQYF
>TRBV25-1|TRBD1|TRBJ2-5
TGTGCCAGCAGTATATATTCCGGGACAGGGAGCGAGACCCAGTACTTC
CASSIYSGTGSETQYF